Presented here are 18 T cell receptor beta chains from one specimen sequenced in a study of identical twins. TCRdb re-analysed the 5' RACE reads in MiXCR, keeping a single row per CDR3 protein. The sample includes about 690,000 distinct CDR3 sequences, around 6.1% seen only once; the top ten take under 2%. Material: naive T cells sorted from blood. These receptors originate from a man between 18 and 29 years old in good health.

This clonotype was seen repeatedly, ten times or more. This chain links TRBV12-3 or TRBV12-4 with TRBJ2-1; D call uncertain. The CDR3 has 13 residues. V lost 1 base, J lost 10 bases, and 11 bases lay in between. In nucleotides, the CDR3 is TGTGCCAGCAGTTTAGGCGCCGTCGGCGAGCAGTTCTTC. It yields the protein CASSLGAVGEQFF.

This clonotype came up a few times. The V gene is TRBV24-1, the J gene TRBJ2-1; D is uncertain. This CDR3 contains 13 residues. Germline V gives CDR1 KGHDR, CDR2 SFDVKD. V was pared by 4 bases and J by 8 bases, with 11 bases between. The CDR3 protein is CATSDPIWDEQFF. DNA for the CDR3: TGTGCCACCAGTGACCCAATTTGGGATGAGCAGTTCTTC.

A single count supports this clonotype. V and J are TRBV18 and TRBJ2-5; 7 positions match TRBD2. J lost 1 base, V lost 2 bases, and 4 bases had no gene match. This CDR3 has 15 amino acids. CDR1 and CDR2 from the germline V gene are KGHSH and LQKENI. The CDR3 spells CASSPYGEGQETQYF. For the CDR3, the DNA is TGTGCCAGCTCACCATATGGGGAGGGCCAAGAGACCCAGTACTTC.

This clonotype was seen at least ten times. The chain links TRBV5-1 to TRBJ2-7; D not certain. In germline, CDR1 is SGHRS, CDR2 YFSETQ. The CDR3 sequence is 13 residues long. The germline V and J ends were trimmed by 5 bases and 1 base, with 10 bases remaining between them. As DNA, the CDR3 is TGCGCCAGCAGTATGGACGGATCCTACGAGCAGTACGTC. It encodes CASSMDGSYEQYV.

This clonotype was seen repeatedly, ten times or more. The chain employs TRBV5-1 and TRBJ2-1; weak D call: TRBD2 (6 bases). Trimming pared 5 bases from V and 5 bases from J, leaving 20 bases between. From germline, CDR1 is SGHRS and CDR2 YFSETQ. The CDR3 consists of 16 residues. The CDR3 bases are TGCGCCAGCAGGCGCCTTGCCGGGACTGAAAACAATGAGCAGTTCTTC. Translating gives CASRRLAGTENNEQFF. Variable domain in full (rest from reference TRBV5-1 and TRBJ2-1): KAGVTQTPRYLIKTRGQQVTLSCSPISGHRSVSWYQQTPGQGLQFLFEYFSETQRNKGNFPGRFSGRQFSNSRSEMNVSTLELGDSALYLCASRRLAGTENNEQFFGPGTRLTVL.

This clonotype has ten or more counts. J is TRBJ2-5 and V is TRBV12-3 or TRBV12-4; possibly TRBD2 for D (5 bases). The CDR3 has 12 residues. Trimming took off 5 bases at V and 5 bases at J, with 9 bases between the two ends. In nucleotides, the CDR3 is TGTGCCAGCAGTCCCGGGGTGGAGACCCAGTACTTC. Translating it yields CASSPGVETQYF.

There are a few counts of this clonotype. The chain employs TRBV27 and TRBJ2-5, with 8 bases identical to TRBD2. The length of the CDR3 is 13 residues. Germline values: CDR1 MNHEY, CDR2 SMNVEV (reference sequence). The junction had 5 bases not matched to a gene; V was cut back by 6 bases and J by 5 bases. The CDR3 sequence: CASSGRVRETQYF. The CDR3 DNA reads as TGTGCCAGCAGCGGGAGGGTGAGGGAGACCCAGTACTTC.

There are many counts of this clonotype. This chain uses TRBV12-3 or TRBV12-4 with TRBJ2-1; 7 bases are shared with TRBD2. V was pared by 7 bases and J by 3 bases, with 9 bases of the junction left unmatched. The CDR3 has 15 amino acids. DNA of the CDR3: TGTGCCAGCACCAACGGGACTACCTTCTACAATGAGCAGTTCTTC. This sequence encodes CASTNGTTFYNEQFF.

In its sample, this clonotype was seen a few times. The chain has TRBV11-2 and TRBJ1-4, with 9 bases aligning to TRBD1. J lost 8 bases, V lost 5 bases, and 6 bases had no gene match. Per the germline V gene, CDR1 is SGHAT and CDR2 is FQNNGV. The CDR3 has 14 residues. In DNA, the CDR3 is TGTGCCAGCAGCCCCGGGACAGGGTGGGAAAAACTGTTTTTT. Its translation: CASSPGTGWEKLFF.

This clonotype was seen repeatedly, ten times or more. The chain joins TRBV27 to TRBJ2-7, with 8 bases identical to TRBD2. The germline V gene has CDR1 MNHEY and CDR2 SMNVEV (reference sequence). The CDR3 has 16 amino acids. With V trimmed by 7 bases and J by 1 base, 12 bases remained unmatched. This CDR3 reads CASNPWGTSGSYEQYF. CDR3 nucleotide sequence: TGTGCCAGCAACCCTTGGGGAACTAGCGGTTCCTACGAGCAGTACTTC.

This rearrangement joins TRBV7-2 to TRBJ2-1, with 9 bases aligning to TRBD1. Per germline, CDR1 SGHTA and CDR2 FQGNSA. This CDR3 comprises 17 residues. The trim removed 5 bases at V and 3 bases at J, leaving 11 bases unmatched. The CDR3 sequence is CASSPRRGQGLYNEQFF. The CDR3, as DNA: TGTGCCAGCAGCCCCCGTCGGGGACAGGGTCTCTACAATGAGCAGTTCTTC.

This clonotype was detected a few times. This rearrangement joins TRBV5-4 to TRBJ2-3; 10 bases align to TRBD2. CDR3 length: 19 residues. Trimming took 1 base from V and 1 from J; bases not matched to a gene: 12. The germline V gene has CDR1 SGHNT and CDR2 YYREEE (reference sequence). The CDR3 DNA follows: TGTGCCAGCAGCTTGTGGGGGCTAGCGGGAGAGAGGGGCACAGATACGCAGTATTTT. Its translation is CASSLWGLAGERGTDTQYF.

This clonotype was found many times. The gene calls are TRBV5-6 and TRBJ2-3; no clear D. The V gene's germline CDR1 is SGHDT and CDR2 YYEEEE. The CDR3 covers 11 residues. The V end lost 3 bases, the J end lost 10 bases, and 9 bases lay between the germline ends. CDR3 DNA: TGTGCCAGCAGCTCAACAATTTCGCAGTATTTT. Its translation is CASSSTISQYF.

In its sample, this clonotype was seen many times. The chain carries TRBV29-1 and TRBJ2-5; 8 nucleotides line up with TRBD2. CDR1 and CDR2 from the germline V gene are SQVTM and ANQGSEA. The CDR3 consists of 14 residues. V shed 4 bases and J 5 bases; nucleotides not matched to a gene: 9. The CDR3 DNA reads as TGCAGCGTTGTGGCGGGAGGCCCCCCGGAGACCCAGTACTTC. Translating it yields CSVVAGGPPETQYF.

The gene calls are TRBV7-9 and TRBJ2-3; TRBD2 is a possible D gene (6 bases). Trimming shortened V by 5 bases and J by 4 bases, and 16 bases separated the two germline ends. This CDR3 region has 15 residues. Germline lookup yields CDR1 SEHNR and CDR2 FQNEAQ (reference sequence). The CDR3 region is CASSPLRERADTQYF. DNA for the CDR3: TGTGCCAGCAGCCCCCTTCGGGAGCGGGCAGATACGCAGTATTTT.

The table lists this clonotype with many counts. The chain has TRBV6-5 and TRBJ1-2, with TRBD1 as a possible D gene (5 bases). Trimming removed 0 bases from V and 6 bases from J, with 14 bases in between. CDR1 and CDR2 from the germline V gene are MNHEY and SVGAGI. The CDR3 loop spans 15 amino acids. Here the CDR3 DNA reads TGTGCCAGCAGTTACTCTCAGGGAGGGGTTGATGGCTACACCTTC. This encodes CASSYSQGGVDGYTF.

This clonotype was counted only a few times. J is TRBJ2-1 and V is TRBV20-1; 13 nucleotides match TRBD2. J was trimmed by 0 bases and V by 8 bases; bases with no gene match: 10. The CDR3 runs 17 residues. The germline CDR1 and CDR2 sequences are DFQATT and SNEGSKA (reference sequence). Written as DNA, the CDR3 is TGCAGTCAGGTGGCGACTAGCGGGAGGAGCTCCTACAATGAGCAGTTCTTC. This gives the protein CSQVATSGRSSYNEQFF.

This clonotype turned up a few times. The chain links TRBV20-1 to TRBJ2-3, with 9 bases aligning to TRBD2. V lost 4 bases and J lost 9; bases outside the gene matches: 14. Germline V lookup: CDR1 DFQATT, CDR2 SNEGSKA (reference sequence). The CDR3 totals 15 residues. Here the CDR3 DNA reads TGCAGTGCTACGGGGTTTAGCGGGGGCCCAGTCACGCAGTATTTT. It translates to CSATGFSGGPVTQYF.